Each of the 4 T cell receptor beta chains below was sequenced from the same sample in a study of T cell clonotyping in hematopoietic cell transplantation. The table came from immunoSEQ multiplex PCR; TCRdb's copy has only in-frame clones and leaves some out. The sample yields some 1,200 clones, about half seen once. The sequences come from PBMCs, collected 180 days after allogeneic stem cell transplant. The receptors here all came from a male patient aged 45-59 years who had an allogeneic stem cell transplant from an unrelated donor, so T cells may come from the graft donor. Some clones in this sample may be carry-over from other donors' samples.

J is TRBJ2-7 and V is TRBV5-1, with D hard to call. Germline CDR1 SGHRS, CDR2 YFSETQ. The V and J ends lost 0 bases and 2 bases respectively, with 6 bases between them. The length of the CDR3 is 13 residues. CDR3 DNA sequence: TGCGCCAGCAGCTTGGAAGGAACCTACGAGCAGTACTTC. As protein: CASSLEGTYEQYF.

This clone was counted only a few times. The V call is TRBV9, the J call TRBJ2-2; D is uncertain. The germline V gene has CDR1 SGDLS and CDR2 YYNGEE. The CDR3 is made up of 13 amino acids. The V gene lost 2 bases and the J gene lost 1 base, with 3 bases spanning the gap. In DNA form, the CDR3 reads TGTGCCAGCAGCGTGGAGAACACCGGGGAGCTGTTTTTT. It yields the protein CASSVENTGELFF.

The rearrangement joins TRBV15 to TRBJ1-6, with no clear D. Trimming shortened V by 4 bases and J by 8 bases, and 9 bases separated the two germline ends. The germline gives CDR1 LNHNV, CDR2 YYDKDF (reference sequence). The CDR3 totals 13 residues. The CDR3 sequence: CATSIDGDSPLHF. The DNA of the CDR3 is TGTGCCACCAGCATAGACGGGGATTCACCCCTCCACTTT.

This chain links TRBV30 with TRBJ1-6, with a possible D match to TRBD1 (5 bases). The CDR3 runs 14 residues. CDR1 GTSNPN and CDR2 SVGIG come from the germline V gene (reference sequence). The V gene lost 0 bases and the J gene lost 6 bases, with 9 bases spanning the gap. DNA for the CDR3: TGTGCCTGGAGTGTGGGACGGCCTAATTCACCCCTCCACTTT. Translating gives CAWSVGRPNSPLHF.